These 28 T cell receptor beta chains were all obtained from the same sample, sequenced in a study of beta chain features in type 1 diabetes. Their antigen targets remain unknown. Study conclusions and caveats: Among patients with Type 1 diabetes, TCRB CDR3s were moderately but significantly shorter in every one of the four CD4+ subsets.

Sequenced material consisted of expressed TCRB transcripts (all of the isolated RNA was reverse transcribed). Generated by immunoSEQ multiplex PCR, the TCRdb table keeps only in-frame clones and is missing some. The data show 280,000 or so clones, with 14% to 15% seen just once and 0.015% to 0.017% held by the top ten. Sequenced: naive CD4+ T cells from blood. The receptors derive from a man aged 18 to 30 with type 1 diabetes.

This clone has a handful of counts. This chain uses TRBV7-8 with TRBJ2-1; 11 positions match TRBD2. The CDR3 loop spans 20 amino acids. Unmatched junction bases numbered 15, after V lost 4 bases and J lost 1 base. Germline V gene data show CDR1 as SGHVS and CDR2 as FQNEAQ. As DNA, the CDR3 is TGTGCCAGCAGCTCGGAGGGACGGCTAGCGGGGGGCGGGTCCTACAATGAGCAGTTCTTC. Its protein is CASSSEGRLAGGGSYNEQFF.

The chain links TRBV28 to TRBJ1-3; possible D gene TRBD1, 5 bases. Germline loops: CDR1 MDHEN, CDR2 SYDVKM. Trimming removed 1 base at V and 4 bases at J, with 11 bases between. There are 15 residues in the CDR3. This CDR3 is CASSLYQGSGNTIYF. CDR3 bases: TGTGCCAGCAGTTTATACCAGGGTTCGGGAAACACCATATATTTT.

The CDR3, as DNA: TGTGCCAGCAGTGAAGAACAGCAAGAGACCCAGTACTTC. This translates into CASSEEQQETQYF. This chain links TRBV2 with TRBJ2-5; D is unclear. CDR3 length equals 13 residues. Germline V CDR1 and CDR2: SNHLY, FYNNEI. Trimming took 1 base from V and 2 from J, leaving 5 bases between them. Variable domain in full (rest from reference TRBV2 and TRBJ2-5): EPEVTQTPSHQVTQMGQEVILRCVPISNHLYFYWYRQILGQKVEFLVSFYNNEISEKSEIFDDQFSVERPDGSNFTLKIRSTKLEDSAMYFCASSEEQQETQYFGPGTRLLVL.

In this sample, this clone turned up a few times. The chain couples TRBV5-6 to TRBJ2-6; possible D gene TRBD2, 6 bases. Germline V lookup: CDR1 SGHDT, CDR2 YYEEEE. With 4 bases removed from V and 1 base from J, the gap between germline ends came to 15 bases. CDR3 length: 17 amino acids. CDR3 loop: CASSLRGRRSGANVLTF. Written as DNA, the CDR3 is TGTGCCAGCAGCCTGCGGGGCAGGAGGTCTGGGGCCAACGTCCTGACTTTC. Looking up the rest from reference TRBV5-6 and TRBJ2-6 gives the full variable domain: DAGVTQSPTHLIKTRGQQVTLRCSPKSGHDTVSWYQQALGQGPQFIFQYYEEEERQRGNFPDRFSGHQFPNYSSELNVNALLLGDSALYLCASSLRGRRSGANVLTFGAGSRLTVL.

This sequence joins TRBV19 and TRBJ2-4; 7 nucleotides line up with TRBD1. The trim removed 4 bases at V and 11 bases at J, leaving 11 bases unmatched. Germline V gene data show CDR1 as LNHDA and CDR2 as SQIVND (reference sequence). CDR3 length: 14 residues. CDR3 loop: CASSKSDRLGLQYF. Here the CDR3 DNA reads TGTGCCAGTAGTAAATCGGACAGGTTAGGGCTTCAGTACTTC.

The chain has TRBV20-1 and TRBJ1-1; D not resolved. The CDR3 is made up of 11 amino acids. V lost 3 bases and J lost 7, with 9 bases in between. Germline values: CDR1 DFQATT, CDR2 SNEGSKA (reference sequence). DNA of the CDR3: TGCAGTGCTAGGGGAGGACTTGAAGCTTTCTTT. Translating gives CSARGGLEAFF.

This clone was counted between two and nine times. The V call is TRBV6-5, the J call TRBJ2-3; no firm D call. The V end lost 5 bases, the J end lost 8 bases, and 8 bases lay between the germline ends. CDR3 length equals 11 residues. From germline, CDR1 is MNHEY and CDR2 SVGAGI. For the CDR3, the DNA is TGTGCCAGCAGTCCTTCTCGTACGCAGTATTTT. Protein product: CASSPSRTQYF.

The chain carries TRBV29-1 and TRBJ1-4; TRBD1 might be the D (5 bases). Germline assignment: CDR1 SQVTM and CDR2 ANQGSEA. V lost 5 bases to trimming and J lost 8 bases, with 6 bases between them. This CDR3 comprises 10 residues. The CDR3 loop reads CSVQGEKLFF. CDR3 sequence (DNA): TGCAGCGTTCAGGGAGAAAAACTGTTTTTT.

J is TRBJ1-2 and V is TRBV28; TRBD1 matches at 9 bases. V shed 3 bases and J 8 bases; nucleotides not matched to a gene: 10. CDR1 and CDR2 from the germline V gene are MDHEN and SYDVKM. CDR3 length equals 15 residues. CDR3 coding DNA: TGTGCCAGCAGTTTGGGACAGGGTGCCGATAGAGGCTACACCTTC. Residues: CASSLGQGADRGYTF.

This clone was recorded a few times. The chain joins TRBV12-5 to TRBJ2-7; TRBD2 agrees at 9 bases. This CDR3 is built from 13 residues. Per the germline V gene, CDR1 is LGHNT and CDR2 is FRNRAP. J gave up 6 bases and V 7 bases, and 7 bases lay outside the gene matches. The CDR3 DNA sequence: TGTGCTAGTGCCCATGGCGGGGGGGCCGAGCAGTACTTC. This codes for CASAHGGGAEQYF.

V and J are TRBV11-2 and TRBJ1-1, with D uncertain. Germline V gives CDR1 SGHAT, CDR2 FQNNGV. The CDR3 totals 13 residues. The V end lost 2 bases, the J end lost 3 bases, and 7 bases lay between the germline ends. This chain's CDR3 is CASSLTEYTEAFF. The CDR3 DNA sequence: TGTGCCAGCAGCTTAACAGAGTACACTGAAGCTTTCTTT.

This clone showed up just a few times. This chain joins TRBV7-8 and TRBJ2-7; unclear D gene. Trimming stripped 2 bases from V and 3 bases from J, with 11 bases between. Looked up from germline, CDR1 is SGHVS and CDR2 is FQNEAQ. The CDR3 has 14 residues. This chain's CDR3 is CASSLIPGLYEQYF. As DNA, the CDR3 is TGTGCCAGCAGCTTAATCCCAGGCCTCTACGAGCAGTACTTC.

J is TRBJ2-7 and V is TRBV4-2; D call uncertain. Between the trimmed V and J ends, which lost 0 bases and 5 bases, there was a span of 14 bases. The CDR3 runs to 15 residues. Germline loops: CDR1 LGHNA, CDR2 YNFKEQ. The CDR3 sequence: CASSQESLSSHEQYF. In DNA form, the CDR3 reads TGTGCCAGCAGCCAAGAATCCCTTTCTTCCCACGAGCAGTACTTC.

This clone has more than one count but fewer than ten. This chain connects TRBV29-1 to TRBJ2-7, with TRBD2 matching 11 bases. This CDR3 comprises 19 residues. V gave up 5 bases and J gave up 0 bases; unmatched junction bases: 18. Looked up from germline, CDR1 is SQVTM and CDR2 is ANQGSEA. The CDR3 region is CSVKLLWSSGRANSYEQYF. In DNA form, the CDR3 reads TGCAGCGTTAAGTTGTTATGGAGTAGCGGGAGGGCCAACTCCTACGAGCAGTACTTC.

The sample holds a few counts of this clone. The V gene is TRBV7-2, the J gene TRBJ1-2; the match to TRBD1 covers 7 bases. Looked up from germline, CDR1 is SGHTA and CDR2 is FQGNSA. The J segment lost 1 base and the V segment lost 5 bases, leaving 13 bases of the junction unmatched. The CDR3 consists of 17 residues. CDR3 coding DNA: TGTGCCAGCAGCCCCTCGAGGACAGGCGCACTTAACTATGGCTACACCTTC. Translating gives CASSPSRTGALNYGYTF.

Written as DNA, the CDR3 is TGTGCCAGCAGTTTATCACGGGGGACTAATTCACCCCTCCACTTT. Amino acid sequence: CASSLSRGTNSPLHF. The rearrangement uses TRBV27 and TRBJ1-6; a possible D gene is TRBD1 (5 bases). From germline, CDR1 is MNHEY and CDR2 SMNVEV (reference sequence). The ends were cut back, 0 bases at V and 6 bases at J, with 9 bases in the middle. This CDR3 comprises 15 residues.

In its sample, this clone was seen a few times. This chain joins TRBV28 and TRBJ2-5, with D perhaps matching TRBD2 (5 bases). In germline, CDR1 is MDHEN, CDR2 SYDVKM. The CDR3 covers 11 residues. The V end lost 8 bases, the J end lost 5 bases, and 9 bases lay between the germline ends. CDR3 loop: CASPGWETQYF. The CDR3 bases are TGTGCCAGCCCGGGGTGGGAGACCCAGTACTTC.

The V gene is TRBV14, the J gene TRBJ1-4, with D maybe TRBD1 (5 bases). The length of the CDR3 is 15 residues. Trimming pared 2 bases from V and 6 bases from J, leaving 13 bases between. The germline gives CDR1 SGHDN, CDR2 FVKESK. DNA for the CDR3: TGTGCCAGCAGCCAATTCCAGGGAAAGGATGAAAAACTGTTTTTT. This encodes CASSQFQGKDEKLFF. Variable domain in full (rest from reference TRBV14 and TRBJ1-4): EAGVTQFPSHSVIEKGQTVTLRCDPISGHDNLYWYRRVMGKEIKFLLHFVKESKQDESGMPNNRFLAERTGGTYSTLKVQPAELEDSGVYFCASSQFQGKDEKLFFGSGTQLSVL.

This clone was counted between two and nine times. The CDR3, as DNA: TGCGCCAGCAGCCAAGAACAGCTATATGGTTCACCCCTCCACTTT. This sequence encodes CASSQEQLYGSPLHF. The J gene is TRBJ1-6, the V gene TRBV4-3, with D unresolved. The ends were cut back, 0 bases at V and 9 bases at J, with 12 bases in the middle. The CDR3 loop spans 15 amino acids. Germline CDR1 reads LGHNA; CDR2 reads YSLEER.

The table lists this clone with a count of one. This chain links TRBV4-3 with TRBJ2-2; D is perhaps TRBD1 (6 bases). The germline V and J ends were trimmed by 4 bases and 6 bases, with 21 bases remaining between them. The CDR3 extends over 17 amino acids. CDR1 is LGHNA, CDR2 YSLEER, per germline. The CDR3 is CASSLLRGRGRAGELFF. The CDR3 nucleotides read TGCGCCAGCAGCCTTTTAAGGGGCAGGGGTAGGGCCGGGGAGCTGTTTTTT.

The chain employs TRBV28 and TRBJ2-1, with 8 bases aligning to TRBD2. Germline CDR1 and CDR2: MDHEN and SYDVKM. The CDR3 totals 15 residues. V shed 2 bases, J shed 8 bases, and the junction held 8 bases outside the gene matches. CDR3 DNA: TGTGCCAGCAGTTTAGGGGGACTAGTAAAGGATGAGCAGTTCTTC. It codes for CASSLGGLVKDEQFF.

This chain joins TRBV2 and TRBJ2-5; D uncertain. The better agreement between TRBJ2-7 and the DNA end casts doubt on the J call. Germline values: CDR1 SNHLY, CDR2 FYNNEI. The CDR3 is 11 amino acids. CDR3 residues: CASSWSHEQYF. CDR3 coding DNA: TGTGCCAGCAGCTGGTCCCACGAGCAGTACTTC.

This chain links TRBV5-1 with TRBJ2-7; TRBD1 aligns across 9 bases. Germline loops: CDR1 SGHRS, CDR2 YFSETQ. V shed 3 bases and J 5 bases; nucleotides not matched to a gene: 0. This CDR3 is built from 12 residues. The CDR3, as DNA: TGCGCCAGCAGCTGGGACAGGGACGAGCAGTACTTC. The encoded protein is CASSWDRDEQYF.

The count of this clone is one. The CDR3 region is CASSQVQTAGTGRTEAFF. In nucleotides, the CDR3 is TGCGCCAGCAGCCAAGTACAAACCGCTGGGACAGGGCGTACTGAAGCTTTCTTT. The rearrangement uses TRBV4-1 and TRBJ1-1, with 9 bases identical to TRBD1. The CDR3 contains 18 residues. The V gene end was trimmed by 1 base and the J gene end by 5 bases; junction bases not matched to a gene: 14. Germline V gives CDR1 MGHRA, CDR2 YSYEKL.

This clone has only a few counts. This chain joins TRBV6-5 and TRBJ2-5; D might be TRBD1 (5 bases). CDR3 length: 13 amino acids. CDR1 MNHEY and CDR2 SVGAGI come from the germline V gene. Trimming removed 6 bases from V and 1 base from J, with 9 bases in between. This CDR3 is CASRRQFQETQYF. Here the CDR3 DNA reads TGTGCCAGCAGACGACAGTTCCAAGAGACCCAGTACTTC.

In its sample, this clone was seen a few times. V is TRBV30 and J is TRBJ2-1; D might be TRBD1 (5 bases). CDR3 length equals 15 residues. Trimming pared 2 bases from V and 2 bases from J, leaving 13 bases between. CDR1 is GTSNPN, CDR2 SVGIG, per germline (reference sequence). In DNA, the CDR3 is TGTGCCTGGAGTTCGACAGAGACAGCCTACAATGAGCAGTTCTTC. This encodes CAWSSTETAYNEQFF.

The J gene is TRBJ2-1, the V gene TRBV7-9, with TRBD2 identical over 8 bases. Germline assignment: CDR1 SEHNR and CDR2 FQNEAQ (reference sequence). Unmatched junction bases numbered 9, after V lost 1 base and J lost 4 bases. This CDR3 spans 17 amino acids. This CDR3 is CASSLGTSLYSYNEQFF. CDR3 DNA: TGTGCCAGCAGCTTAGGGACTAGCTTATACTCATACAATGAGCAGTTCTTC.

The V and J genes are TRBV5-1 and TRBJ2-6, with 10 positions matching TRBD1. Germline V gene data show CDR1 as SGHRS and CDR2 as YFSETQ. The CDR3 runs 17 residues. The V and J ends lost 4 bases and 0 bases, in that order; junction bases with no gene match: 4. CDR3 nucleotide sequence: TGCGCCAGCAGCCGGACAGGGGGTAGCTCTGGGGCCAACGTCCTGACTTTC. Translated: CASSRTGGSSGANVLTF.